Sequencing of this T cell receptor (beta chain) was carried out in a study of shared clonotypes between healthy human individuals. The CDR3 sequence is 15 residues long. V gave up 2 bases and J gave up 6 bases; unmatched junction bases: 5. In germline, CDR1 is WNHNN, CDR2 SYGVQD (reference sequence). The method was immunoSEQ multiplex PCR; TCRdb's version includes in-frame clones alone and lacks a portion of them. The table records roughly 590,000 clones, roughly 95% of them present only once. Terminally differentiated effector memory CD45RA+ cells were excluded by CCR7 positive selection of CD45RO-negative cells.

V gene TRBV10-1 combines with J gene TRBJ2-3; 10 positions match TRBD2. The receptor's source is a woman in her thirties in good health. Specimen: naive CD8+ T cells sorted from blood. CDR3 in amino acids: CASSEASGSSDTQYF. The CDR3 nucleotides are TGCGCCAGCAGTGAGGCTAGCGGGAGTTCTGATACGCAGTATTTT.